This entry lists 20 T cell receptor beta chains sequenced from one sample in a study of human versus mouse CDR3 diversity and MHC coevolution. The table came from immunoSEQ multiplex PCR; TCRdb's copy has only in-frame clones and leaves some out. The table lists 50,000 to 70,000 clones, around 94% of them singletons. Sequencing used naive CD4+ T cells from blood. The subset here: CD45RO-negative CD62L-positive naive CD4 T cells. Every receptor here comes from a person between 60 and 70 years old in good health.

The chain is built from TRBV11-2 and TRBJ2-7; the D gene is possibly TRBD1 (6 bases). The V gene lost 0 bases and the J gene lost 5 bases, with 14 bases spanning the gap. The germline gives CDR1 SGHAT, CDR2 FQNNGV. This CDR3 has 15 amino acids. The DNA for the CDR3 is TGTGCCAGCAGCTTAGATAGGGGGAGCATCGACGAGCAGTACTTC. This gives the protein CASSLDRGSIDEQYF.

The rearrangement links TRBV7-3 to TRBJ2-1; TRBD2 might be the D (5 bases). V gave up 3 bases and J gave up 7 bases, with 10 bases separating them. CDR1 and CDR2 (germline): SGHTA, FQGTGA. There are 13 residues in the CDR3. The CDR3 DNA reads as TGTGCCAGCAGCTTCGACCCGGGGAATGAGCAGTTCTTC. It is translated as CASSFDPGNEQFF. Full variable domain (outside the CDR3, taken from reference TRBV7-3 and TRBJ2-1): GAGVSQTPSNKVTEKGKYVELRCDPISGHTALYWYRQSLGQGPEFLIYFQGTGAADDSGLPNDRFFAVRPEGSVSTLKIQRTERGDSAVYLCASSFDPGNEQFFGPGTRLTVL.

The sample holds one count of this clone. The rearrangement uses TRBV7-8 and TRBJ2-1, with TRBD1 as a possible D gene (9 bases). The CDR3 is 13 amino acids. Germline CDR1 SGHVS, CDR2 FQNEAQ. Trimming stripped 4 bases from V and 16 bases from J, with 20 bases between. This CDR3 reads CASSSGGDRAGFF. CDR3 bases: TGTGCCAGCAGCTCCGGGGGGGACAGGGCGGGCTTCTTC.

V usage is TRBV5-4 and J usage is TRBJ2-7; D possibly corresponds to TRBD1 (5 bases). Germline V CDR1 and CDR2: SGHNT, YYREEE (reference sequence). The CDR3 contains 15 residues. V was shortened by 0 bases and J by 6 bases, with 16 bases between the two germline ends. CDR3 in DNA: TGTGCCAGCAGCTTGGTTTCAGGGAAGACGCGCGAGCAGTACTTC. This sequence encodes CASSLVSGKTREQYF.

V usage is TRBV7-9 and J usage is TRBJ2-3, with D perhaps matching TRBD2 (5 bases). The CDR3 is made up of 15 amino acids. CDR1 and CDR2 from the germline V gene are SEHNR and FQNEAQ (reference sequence). The V gene lost 2 bases and the J gene lost 0 bases, with 9 bases spanning the gap. The CDR3 DNA reads TGTGCCAGCAGCTTAAGGGAGCTCAGCACAGATACGCAGTATTTT. Protein: CASSLRELSTDTQYF.

The rearrangement uses TRBV4-2 and TRBJ1-5, with D unresolved. Germline loops: CDR1 LGHNA, CDR2 YNFKEQ. The CDR3 is 14 residues long. V dropped 1 base and J dropped 2 bases, with 6 bases sitting between them. CDR3 coding DNA: TGTGCCAGCAGCCAAGCGGAGGGCAATCAGCCCCAGCATTTT. As protein: CASSQAEGNQPQHF.

The DNA of the CDR3 is TGTGCCAGCAGCCCCAACCGGGGAGATACGCAGTATTTT. Residues: CASSPNRGDTQYF. The genes are TRBV7-8 and TRBJ2-3, with TRBD2 as a possible D gene (5 bases). V lost 5 bases and J 5 bases, leaving 11 bases between the germline ends. This CDR3 contains 13 residues. Germline V CDR1 and CDR2: SGHVS, FQNEAQ.

This rearrangement joins TRBV19 to TRBJ2-2, with 8 bases lining up with TRBD1. J lost 2 bases, V lost 5 bases, and 7 bases had no gene match. This CDR3 spans 16 amino acids. Germline V lookup: CDR1 LNHDA, CDR2 SQIVND (reference sequence). CDR3 residues: CASSLATGGNTGELFF. DNA for the CDR3: TGTGCCAGTAGTCTTGCCACAGGGGGTAACACCGGGGAGCTGTTTTTT.

The chain has TRBV7-9 and TRBJ2-2; a weak D match, TRBD2 (6 bases). Trimming stripped 10 bases from V and 6 bases from J, with 15 bases between. CDR3 length: 13 residues. CDR1 is SEHNR and CDR2 is FQNEAQ in the germline V gene (reference sequence). CDR3 coding DNA: TGTGCCAACCGGGGGTCCGGTTCCGGGGAGCTGTTTTTT. Translating gives CANRGSGSGELFF.

This clone was seen just once. The rearrangement uses TRBV29-1 and TRBJ2-7; D gene ambiguous. The CDR3 spans 12 residues. Germline V gene sequence: CDR1 SQVTM, CDR2 ANQGSEA. Trimming shortened V by 1 base and J by 1 base, and 5 bases separated the two germline ends. This CDR3 is CSVEAGSYEQYF. The CDR3 DNA reads TGCAGCGTTGAAGCGGGTTCCTACGAGCAGTACTTC.

This chain joins TRBV12-5 and TRBJ2-5; 8 bases are shared with TRBD2. The germline CDR1 and CDR2 sequences are LGHNT and FRNRAP. The CDR3 length is 14 residues. The V gene end was trimmed by 4 bases and the J gene end by 7 bases; junction bases not matched to a gene: 8. CDR3 coding DNA: TGTGCTAGTGGTTCTTCAGGGGCGGGAGGGACCCAGTACTTC. Its protein product is CASGSSGAGGTQYF.

The rearrangement joins TRBV18 to TRBJ1-4, with 9 bases identical to TRBD1. This CDR3 spans 15 amino acids. CDR1 is KGHSH and CDR2 is LQKENI in the germline V gene. V lost 3 bases, J lost 7 bases, and 6 bases stayed unmatched. CDR3 coding DNA: TGTGCCAGCTCACCCACAGGGGGCGCGAGTGAAAAACTGTTTTTT. Translation: CASSPTGGASEKLFF. The complete variable domain, with remaining parts taken from reference TRBV18 and TRBJ1-4, reads NAGVMQNPRHLVRRRGQEARLRCSPMKGHSHVYWYRQLPEEGLKFMVYLQKENIIDESGMPKERFSAEFPKEGPSILRIQQVVRGDSAAYFCASSPTGGASEKLFFGSGTQLSVL.

CDR3 bases: TGCGCCAGCAGCTTGGCGGGGGCGGGAGGGCCATCAAAACGTGCAGATACGCAGTATTTT. Translation: CASSLAGAGGPSKRADTQYF. The V call is TRBV5-1, the J call TRBJ2-3; 9 bases match TRBD2. Germline V gives CDR1 SGHRS, CDR2 YFSETQ. The CDR3 has 20 residues. The V gene end was trimmed by 0 bases and the J gene end by 4 bases; junction bases not matched to a gene: 18.

The chain links TRBV28 to TRBJ2-7; possible D gene TRBD2, 6 bases. V lost 2 bases and J 3 bases, leaving 11 bases between the germline ends. The CDR3 sequence is 14 residues long. The germline V gene encodes CDR1 MDHEN and CDR2 SYDVKM. The CDR3 sequence: CASSLAGPLYEQYF. The CDR3 region has the DNA TGTGCCAGCAGTTTAGCGGGGCCCCTCTACGAGCAGTACTTC. The full variable domain, rest sourced from reference TRBV28 and TRBJ2-7, is DVKVTQSSRYLVKRTGEKVFLECVQDMDHENMFWYRQDPGLGLRLIYFSYDVKMKEKGDIPEGYSVSREKKERFSLILESASTNQTSMYLCASSLAGPLYEQYFGPGTRLTVT.

This clone has just one count. The chain is built from TRBV19 and TRBJ2-2; D is possibly TRBD2 (6 bases). The CDR3 runs to 14 residues. Trimming removed 7 bases at V and 8 bases at J, with 17 bases between. Per germline, CDR1 LNHDA and CDR2 SQIVND (reference sequence). The chain's CDR3 is CASMGDSPPGELFF. For the CDR3, the DNA is TGTGCCAGTATGGGGGACTCCCCGCCTGGGGAGCTGTTTTTT.

This clone was seen a handful of times. This rearrangement joins TRBV7-2 to TRBJ2-1; D gene ambiguous. Deletions cut 0 bases from V and 8 bases from J, with 11 bases between. The CDR3 consists of 14 residues. Germline V CDR1 and CDR2: SGHTA, FQGNSA. CDR3 bases: TGTGCCAGCAGCTTAGCGCTCTCTAGTCATGAGCAGTTCTTC. It codes for CASSLALSSHEQFF.

The J gene is TRBJ1-1, the V gene TRBV2; maybe TRBD1 (6 bases). Trimming pared 0 bases from V and 5 bases from J, leaving 13 bases between. The CDR3 covers 15 residues. Germline V gives CDR1 SNHLY, CDR2 FYNNEI. CDR3 sequence reads: CASSEALGRGTEAFF. CDR3 sequence (DNA): TGTGCCAGCAGTGAAGCGCTAGGGAGGGGGACTGAAGCTTTCTTT.

The chain combines TRBV14 with TRBJ2-1; possibly TRBD2 for D (5 bases). The CDR3 has 13 amino acids. Per the germline V gene, CDR1 is SGHDN and CDR2 is FVKESK. Trimming pared 1 base from V and 12 bases from J, leaving 13 bases between. The CDR3 bases are TGTGCCAGCAGCCAAGTTCGTGAGGGCGGGCAGTTCTTC. Translating gives CASSQVREGGQFF.

This chain uses TRBV6-1 with TRBJ2-1; 7 nucleotides align to TRBD1. V dropped 7 bases and J dropped 10; count of bases not matched to a gene: 7. Germline values: CDR1 MNHNS, CDR2 SASEGT. The CDR3 extends over 12 amino acids. CDR3 coding DNA: TGTGCCAGCACTAGACAGGGTGGCGAGCAGTTCTTC. It translates to CASTRQGGEQFF.

The V call is TRBV6-1, the J call TRBJ2-7; D possibly corresponds to TRBD2 (5 bases). Germline loops: CDR1 MNHNS, CDR2 SASEGT. The CDR3 spans 13 residues. V was cut by 5 bases and J by 1 base, with 9 bases left in between. The CDR3 DNA reads as TGTGCCAGCAGTTCGCCGGGGTCCTACGAGCAGTACTTC. This translates into CASSSPGSYEQYF.